The clone carrying this TCR beta chain turned up a few times. The authors amplified TCR beta CDR3 regions from RNA transcripts. The workflow started with a first-round RT-PCR run with HTBI primers and then moved on to a second-round multiplex PCR. TCRdb used MiXCR to reprocess the multiplex PCR reads, holding one entry per CDR3 protein. The sample records fewer than 350,000 distinct CDR3 sequences, 15% to 20% being singletons. The data stem from a study of Graves' ophthalmopathy and Graves' hyperthyroidism. Trimming removed 5 bases from V and 1 base from J, with 18 bases in between. CDR3 size: 17 residues. Looked up from germline, CDR1 is SGHAT and CDR2 is FQDESV (reference sequence).

Sample: peripheral blood. This rearrangement joins TRBV11-1 to TRBJ1-5, with D perhaps matching TRBD1 (5 bases). This clonotype was sampled from an adult man with Graves' ophthalmopathy. CDR3 amino acids: CASSLGEGQRSNQPQHF. In DNA form, the CDR3 reads TGTGCCAGCAGCCTCGGGGAGGGGCAAAGGAGCAATCAGCCCCAGCATTTT. The variable domain in full, completed from reference TRBV11-1 and TRBJ1-5, reads EAEVAQSPRYKITEKSQAVAFWCDPISGHATLYWYRQILGQGPELLVQFQDESVVDDSQLPKDRFSAERLKGVDSTLKIQPAELGDSAMYLCASSLGEGQRSNQPQHFGDGTRLSIL.